The source of this T cell receptor (beta chain) is a study of beta chain features in type 1 diabetes. The CDR3 has 11 residues. Germline V CDR1 and CDR2: GTSNPN, SVGIG (reference sequence). V lost 3 bases to trimming and J lost 5 bases, with 8 bases between them. As every portion of the isolated RNA was reverse transcribed, the sequencing read expressed TCRB transcripts. Only in-frame clones appear in the TCRdb table, and some are missing; sequencing was by immunoSEQ multiplex PCR. Here the sample spans hundreds of thousands of clones, about an eighth being singletons. As to this clone: Its matching antigen is unknown.

Overall study findings and caveats: Researchers report that Type 1 diabetes patients had moderately but significantly shorter TCRB CDR3s across all four CD4+ subsets.

The receptor was derived from a man aged 18-30 years with type 1 diabetes. The chain carries TRBV30 and TRBJ2-7; no reliable D call. Sample: naive CD4+ T cells from blood. The CDR3 DNA follows: TGTGCCTGGAGCCTCCTGGACGAGCAGTACTTC. Translated, it gives CAWSLLDEQYF.